In this sample, the clone carrying this T cell receptor (beta chain) is medium-sized. Antigen specificity is unknown. This entry is derived from a study of T cell repertoires in cytomegalovirus infection. In the study overall: Matching HLA type, along with CMV infection, was indicated by public TCR beta signatures.

V trimming: 2 bases; J trimming: 8 bases; junction bases outside the gene matches: 8. This CDR3 has 16 residues. The V gene's germline CDR1 is SEHNR and CDR2 FQNEAQ (reference sequence). Study-wide results and caveats: Within the response measured ex vivo, HLA-C-restricted CMV-specific TCR beta clonotypes were dominant. The cumulative frequency of public TCR beta families distinguished individuals who carried CMV together with the relevant HLA.

TCRdb re-called the reads through MiXCR, storing one row per CDR3 protein. The sample has about 230,000 distinct CDR3 sequences; roughly 20% are singletons. The specimen was CD8+ T cells from PBMCs. The chain uses TRBV7-9 and TRBJ1-6, with TRBD1 matching over 8 bases. The receptor was isolated from a human donor in good health (CMV status not recorded). Some clones in this sample may be carry-over from other donors' samples. The CDR3 region is CASSLPGGFLDSPLHF. In nucleotides, the CDR3 is TGTGCCAGCAGCTTACCAGGGGGCTTTTTGGATTCACCCCTCCACTTT. The whole variable domain, filled in from reference TRBV7-9 and TRBJ1-6, reads DTGVSQNPRHKITKRGQNVTFRCDPISEHNRLYWYRQTLGQGPEFLTYFQNEAQLEKSRLLSDRFSAERPKGSFSTLEIQRTEQGDSAMYLCASSLPGGFLDSPLHFGNGTRLTVT.